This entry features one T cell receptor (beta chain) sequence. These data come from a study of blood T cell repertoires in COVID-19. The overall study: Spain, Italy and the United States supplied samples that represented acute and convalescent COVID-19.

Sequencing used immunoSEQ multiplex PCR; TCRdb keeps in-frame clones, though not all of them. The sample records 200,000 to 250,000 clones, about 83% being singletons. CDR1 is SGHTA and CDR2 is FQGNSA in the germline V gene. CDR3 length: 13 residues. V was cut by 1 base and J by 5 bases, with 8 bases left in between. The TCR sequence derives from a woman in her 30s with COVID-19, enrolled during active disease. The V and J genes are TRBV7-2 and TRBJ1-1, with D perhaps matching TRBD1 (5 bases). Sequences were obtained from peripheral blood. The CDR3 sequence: CASSLGGGTEAFF. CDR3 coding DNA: TGTGCCAGCAGCTTAGGGGGGGGGACTGAAGCTTTCTTT.